This T cell receptor (beta chain) emerged from a study of shared clonotypes between healthy human individuals. Study-level background: Each donor's CD8 memory used one plate, CD8 naive two, each CD4 subset three.

The CDR3 runs to 13 residues. Per germline, CDR1 GTSNPN and CDR2 SVGIG (reference sequence). The V gene end was trimmed by 3 bases and the J gene end by 4 bases; junction bases not matched to a gene: 1. As concerns this clone: Its antigen is unknown. The sample carries other DNA sequences with the same CDR3.

Study-level findings and limits: When compared with the clonotypes that were shared by all four sorted-subset donors, the non-shared clonotypes turned out to have lower generation probabilities. Naive subsets tended to show greater estimated richness than memory subsets.

Profiling relied on immunoSEQ multiplex PCR, and the TCRdb table lists in-frame clones only, not all of them. The sample carries some 2,500,000 clones, 92% recorded once. All donors qualified as healthy HIV-negative adults and had experienced no recent acute infections or vaccinations. The sample comprised naive CD4+ T cells from PBMCs. Indicated subset: CD45RA+ positively selected. This rearrangement joins TRBV30 to TRBJ2-2; 8 bases are shared with TRBD1. The sequence was collected from a man in his late teens or twenties in good health. Some clones in this sample may be carry-over from other donors' samples. The CDR3 sequence is CAWRGTGTGELFF. CDR3 nucleotide sequence: TGTGCCTGGAGGGGGACAGGCACCGGGGAGCTGTTTTTT.